Shown below are 21 T cell receptor beta chains from a single sample sequenced in a study of blood T cell repertoires in COVID-19. Profiled with immunoSEQ multiplex PCR; TCRdb holds only in-frame clones, not every one. The table has around 210,000 clones, around 92% seen once. The specimen was PBMCs or T cells enriched from blood (not recorded which). The origin of the receptors is a young woman who had recovered from COVID-19.

The CDR3 bases are TGTGCCAGTAAATATCAGGGCCCCAATCAGCCCCAGCATTTT. As protein: CASKYQGPNQPQHF. The rearrangement joins TRBV19 to TRBJ1-5; D perhaps matches TRBD1 (5 bases). There are 14 residues in the CDR3. CDR1 LNHDA and CDR2 SQIVND come from the germline V gene (reference sequence). Trimming left V 7 bases short and J 3 bases short, with 13 bases between.

The chain has TRBV10-3 and TRBJ2-2; TRBD1 might be the D (6 bases). CDR3 size: 15 residues. Between the trimmed V and J ends, which lost 6 bases and 6 bases, there was a span of 17 bases. Germline CDR1 ENHRY, CDR2 SYGVKD. CDR3 loop: CAIRSSGEVAGELFF. CDR3 in DNA: TGTGCCATCAGAAGTTCAGGGGAAGTGGCCGGGGAGCTGTTTTTT.

V gene TRBV25-1 combines with J gene TRBJ2-7; 10 positions match TRBD1. This CDR3 has 14 amino acids. Trimming cost V 3 bases and J 3 bases; bases outside gene matches: 2. Germline V gives CDR1 MGHDK, CDR2 SYGVNS. CDR3 amino acids: CASSDRTGGYEQYF. Here the CDR3 DNA reads TGTGCCAGCAGTGACCGGACAGGGGGCTACGAGCAGTACTTC.

J is TRBJ2-1 and V is TRBV6-1, with 7 positions matching TRBD2. This CDR3 contains 15 residues. CDR1 and CDR2 from the germline V gene are MNHNS and SASEGT. With V trimmed by 3 bases and J by 6 bases, 8 bases remained unmatched. DNA of the CDR3: TGTGCCAGCAGTGATCCTAGCGGTAACGGCAATGAGCAGTTCTTC. Protein product: CASSDPSGNGNEQFF.

V and J are TRBV29-1 and TRBJ2-2; TRBD2 agrees at 9 bases. The CDR3 is 14 amino acids. Germline V gives CDR1 SQVTM, CDR2 ANQGSEA. V gave up 4 bases and J gave up 2 bases; unmatched junction bases: 2. CDR3 sequence (DNA): TGCAGCGTTGCGGGACTAGCAAACACCGGGGAGCTGTTTTTT. Translation: CSVAGLANTGELFF.

This chain links TRBV6-1 with TRBJ1-5; TRBD1 might be the D (6 bases). Germline CDR1 MNHNS, CDR2 SASEGT. V was shortened by 0 bases and J by 4 bases, with 10 bases between the two germline ends. This CDR3 contains 15 residues. This chain's CDR3 is CASSEAVQGNQPQHF. CDR3 nucleotides: TGTGCCAGCAGTGAAGCAGTCCAGGGGAATCAGCCCCAGCATTTT.

This sequence joins TRBV2 and TRBJ1-4; D is perhaps TRBD1 (5 bases). The CDR3 covers 13 residues. Germline values: CDR1 SNHLY, CDR2 FYNNEI. Trimming shortened V by 8 bases and J by 3 bases, and 10 bases separated the two germline ends. CDR3: CASEVGPNEKLFF. The CDR3 coding sequence is TGTGCCAGCGAGGTGGGGCCTAATGAAAAACTGTTTTTT.

The chain combines TRBV5-1 with TRBJ1-4; possible D gene TRBD1, 5 bases. This CDR3 is built from 16 residues. The ends were cut back, 3 bases at V and 2 bases at J, with 14 bases in the middle. Looked up from germline, CDR1 is SGHRS and CDR2 is YFSETQ. CDR3 amino acids: CASSWGVQQTNEKLFF. The CDR3 nucleotides are TGCGCCAGCAGCTGGGGGGTGCAGCAGACTAATGAAAAACTGTTTTTT.

The CDR3 sequence is CASSSHDRAGYEQYF. The CDR3 nucleotides read TGTGCCAGCAGTTCACATGACAGGGCGGGCTACGAGCAGTACTTC. The V gene is TRBV28, the J gene TRBJ2-7; 7 bases agree with TRBD1. With 4 bases clipped from V and 3 bases from J, the junction kept 9 bases outside the gene matches. The CDR3 totals 15 residues. Per the germline V gene, CDR1 is MDHEN and CDR2 is SYDVKM.

J is TRBJ1-1 and V is TRBV3-1 (or the pseudogene TRBV3-2), with D unresolved. The CDR3 consists of 12 residues. The V end lost 1 base, the J end lost 7 bases, and 7 bases lay between the germline ends. Germline CDR1 reads LGHDT; CDR2 reads YNNKEL (reference sequence). The CDR3 coding sequence is TGTGCCAGCAGCCAAGGGGAGGGTGAAGCTTTCTTT. Translating gives CASSQGEGEAFF.

V is TRBV2 and J is TRBJ1-4, with 9 bases fitting TRBD1. The junction had 9 bases not matched to a gene; V was cut back by 6 bases and J by 7 bases. The CDR3 contains 15 residues. Germline loops: CDR1 SNHLY, CDR2 FYNNEI. The CDR3 here is CASSSTGQGGEKLFF. CDR3 sequence (DNA): TGTGCCAGCAGCTCCACGGGACAGGGAGGTGAAAAACTGTTTTTT.

This clone was detected only once. This chain connects TRBV7-2 to TRBJ1-1, with a possible D match to TRBD1 (5 bases). The germline V gene has CDR1 SGHTA and CDR2 FQGNSA. V was cut by 3 bases and J by 3 bases, with 14 bases left in between. The CDR3 covers 15 residues. CDR3 sequence: CASSLGQPGDTEAFF. The CDR3 bases are TGTGCCAGCAGCTTGGGGCAGCCTGGGGACACTGAAGCTTTCTTT.

This chain joins TRBV18 and TRBJ2-1, with D perhaps TRBD1 (5 bases). V gave up 3 bases and J gave up 4 bases, with 13 bases separating them. CDR3 size: 15 residues. Germline CDR1 is KGHSH and CDR2 is LQKENI. CDR3 DNA sequence: TGTGCCAGCTCACCGGAAAGGGGAACATACAATGAGCAGTTCTTC. This sequence encodes CASSPERGTYNEQFF.

This chain uses TRBV4-1 with TRBJ1-4, with D perhaps TRBD1 (5 bases). V was trimmed by 0 bases and J by 2 bases, leaving 7 bases between them. Germline assignment: CDR1 MGHRA and CDR2 YSYEKL. This CDR3 region has 15 residues. The CDR3 is CASSQDSGTNEKLFF. The CDR3, as DNA: TGCGCCAGCAGCCAAGATTCAGGGACTAATGAAAAACTGTTTTTT.

This sequence joins TRBV29-1 and TRBJ1-2, with 9 bases fitting TRBD1. Germline assignment: CDR1 SQVTM and CDR2 ANQGSEA. J lost 8 bases, V lost 6 bases, and 4 bases had no gene match. The CDR3 is 11 amino acids. CDR3: CSVNRGQGYTF. In nucleotides, the CDR3 is TGCAGCGTCAACAGGGGGCAAGGCTACACCTTC.

J is TRBJ2-7 and V is TRBV24-1, with D maybe TRBD2 (7 bases). The CDR3 extends over 13 amino acids. V was cut by 9 bases and J by 9 bases, with 20 bases left in between. The germline gives CDR1 KGHDR, CDR2 SFDVKD. The CDR3 protein is CATAARGGDAQYF. The CDR3 DNA is TGTGCCACCGCGGCCCGAGGGGGGGACGCGCAGTACTTC.

The gene calls are TRBV12-3 or TRBV12-4 and TRBJ1-1; weak D call: TRBD1 (5 bases). The germline V and J ends were trimmed by 3 bases and 4 bases, with 6 bases remaining between them. The CDR3 extends over 12 amino acids. The CDR3 nucleotides read TGTGCCAGCAGTTTTCAGGGCACTGAAGCTTTCTTT. Encoded protein: CASSFQGTEAFF.

This chain connects TRBV5-1 to TRBJ1-5, with D unresolved. The CDR3 is 14 amino acids. From germline, CDR1 is SGHRS and CDR2 YFSETQ. Trimming removed 2 bases from V and 7 bases from J, with 13 bases in between. The chain's CDR3 is CASSFGREGQPQHF. The CDR3, as DNA: TGCGCCAGCAGCTTTGGCCGGGAAGGGCAGCCCCAGCATTTT.

The V and J genes are TRBV24-1 and TRBJ2-1; D unclear. This CDR3 is built from 12 residues. Trimming took off 4 bases at V and 8 bases at J, with 8 bases between the two ends. In germline, CDR1 is KGHDR, CDR2 SFDVKD. In nucleotides, the CDR3 is TGTGCCACCAGTGAGAGGAACGATGAGCAGTTCTTC. It translates to CATSERNDEQFF.

The V and J genes are TRBV19 and TRBJ1-4; a weak D match, TRBD1 (6 bases). CDR3 length equals 15 residues. Germline values: CDR1 LNHDA, CDR2 SQIVND (reference sequence). Trimming took off 5 bases at V and 0 bases at J, with 10 bases between the two ends. CDR3 loop: CASSSQGATNEKLFF. The CDR3 DNA reads as TGTGCCAGTAGTTCACAGGGCGCAACTAATGAAAAACTGTTTTTT. The full variable domain, with the rest looked up from reference TRBV19 and TRBJ1-4, is DGGITQSPKYLFRKEGQNVTLSCEQNLNHDAMYWYRQDPGQGLRLIYYSQIVNDFQKGDIAEGYSVSREKKESFPLTVTSAQKNPTAFYLCASSSQGATNEKLFFGSGTQLSVL.

This chain joins TRBV7-9 and TRBJ2-7; 7 bases are shared with TRBD1. Losses at the gene ends were 3 bases for V and 4 bases for J; bases not matched to a gene: 3. In germline, CDR1 is SEHNR, CDR2 FQNEAQ (reference sequence). The CDR3 length is 13 residues. The CDR3 here is CASSFPTGYEQYF. The CDR3 DNA reads as TGTGCCAGCAGCTTCCCGACAGGGTACGAGCAGTACTTC.